This T cell receptor (beta chain) was sequenced for a study of T cell responses to AZD1222 COVID-19 vaccine. This CDR3 spans 14 amino acids. TCRdb's copy holds only in-frame clones and misses some; the assay was immunoSEQ multiplex PCR. Of around 70,000 clones in the sample, around 79% are singletons; the top ten hold more than 20%. This TCR derives from an adult in good health. The V and J genes are TRBV21-1 and TRBJ1-3. TRBV21-1 is shown as a pseudogene. This specimen consisted of peripheral blood, obtained on day 0 of MenACWY control vaccination. CDR3 DNA sequence: TGTGCCAGCAGCAGCCGGGGGCCGCTTTTCCCCATATATTTT. Its protein is CASSSRGPLFPIYF.